Sequencing of this T cell receptor beta chain was carried out in a study of beta chain features in type 1 diabetes (dated by TCRdb to the late 2010s). Background on the whole study: Mean age, gender distribution, total cell number and subset yield were not different between patients and healthy donors. Across all samples, some 110,000,000 sorted cells were examined, and cell number per subset correlated strongly with RNA yield. The study compared the TCRB repertoires of sorted circulating CD4+ T cell subsets in recently diagnosed type 1 diabetes patients with those in matched healthy donors. Regulatory and stem cell-like memory subsets were isolated from only 8 patients and about eight healthy donors, whereas naive and central memory subsets came from all 30 or so donors. Study-wide findings and limitations: Naive, central memory and regulatory TCRB repertoires appeared more similar among patients than among healthy donors. Because small numbers of individuals were included in the HLA sub-analyses, any influence of HLA type on TCRB rearrangement was left unresolved. At VDJ recombination sites, type 1 diabetes patients had fewer insertions and more deleted nucleotides, which implies abnormalities in thymic rearrangement. A moderate but significant shortening of TCRB CDR3 length was observed in type 1 diabetes patients in all four CD4+ subsets. Because cDNA was sequenced instead of genomic DNA, activated cells with high expression could be over-represented, although the groups did not differ in activation or CD3 levels. Shorter templates might have been favored by PCR, but patient and control samples were amplified and corrected together, so both groups would have been affected equally by any skew.

This clone was seen a handful of times. No antigen is known for it. No much larger clonotype is one base removed from it; base qualities were not supplied. All of the isolated RNA was reverse transcribed with the High Capacity cDNA Reverse Transcription Kit, so expressed TCRB transcripts were sequenced. Deep immunoSEQ sequencing was applied to naive, central memory and regulatory T cell samples, giving an average of roughly 3.5 million total reads per sample. After sorted cells were lysed in RLT buffer, RNA was extracted with DNase-treated RNeasy Micro or Mini kits, with the choice depending on cell number. To prevent cross-contamination, every cell subset was processed on its own, while patient and healthy donor samples were processed together. Using the immunoSEQ multiplex PCR, TCRB sequences were amplified from cDNA into 87-bp fragments spanning the CDR3 region. Sequencing of the amplicons was performed on the Illumina HiSeq platform. In the paper's pipeline: Synthetic template baselines were used to correct PCR bias computationally, reads within Hamming distance 2 were collapsed, and singletons that could not be merged were discarded. Reads were aligned against IMGT so that V, D and J genes, CDR3 length and insertions or deletions at six rearrangement sites could be assigned. Clonotype counts were normalized to sorted cell number within each subset before computing true diversity and Gini coefficients with the tcR R package. Repertoire sharing was quantified using the overlap coefficient calculated on TCRB nucleotide sequences. Imported from immuneACCESS, the table was reduced by TCRdb to in-frame sequences with V and J called. These copies leave out some clones; in studies compared against another copy, an unresolved V gene accounts for under half, and the cause of the remainder is not known. The DNA was the basis for D and trimming; V, J and clone size are from that table. The sample includes more than 300,000 clones, with around a tenth observed a single time. About 0.6% of the sample comes from the top ten.

Each donor gave one peripheral blood draw, roughly 0.12 L on average, collected into heparinised tubes. A BD FACSAria II was used to sort naive, central memory, regulatory and stem cell-like memory CD4+ T cells with a panel that included CD45RO, CCR7, CD25, CD127, CD95 and CD27. Every sorted population had a purity above 95%. PBMCs were isolated immediately by Lymphoprep density gradient centrifugation and stained directly without culture. So that batch effects would be minimized, each experiment stained and sorted samples in pairs, pairing one healthy donor with one patient. The source of this sequence is a man aged 25-40 years with type 1 diabetes. Material for sequencing was central memory CD4+ T cells from blood.

The CDR3 sequence is CASSLADRSSYEQYF. The bases read TGTGCCAGCAGCTTAGCCGACAGGAGCTCCTACGAGCAGTACTTC. This receptor chain uses TRBV7-2 and TRBJ2-7; TRBD1 could be the D gene, as 6 bases match. Cut back by 0 bases and 0 bases, the V and J ends lie 9 bases apart. Looking up the germline V gene yields CDR1 SGHTA and CDR2 FQGNSA. Taken from cysteine to phenylalanine, the CDR3 has 15 residues. This entry keeps only the CDR3 DNA: 45 bases, framed from base 1.